The 18 T cell receptor beta chains below come from one sample, sequenced in a study of patients and donors after allogeneic stem cell transplantation. MiXCR, run by TCRdb on the RT-PCR reads, gives a single entry per CDR3 protein. There are 410,000 or so distinct CDR3 sequences in the sample; roughly 17% occur only once, and 6% to 8% lies in the top ten. Sequenced sample: blood, either unsorted or a sorted T cell fraction (not recorded which). The receptors were gathered from a human donor who was either an allogeneic HSCT recipient or a stem cell or donor lymphocyte infusion donor (not recorded which). It is not recorded whose cells these are; they may come from a transplant donor.

This clonotype has more than one count but fewer than ten. The chain uses TRBV12-3 or TRBV12-4 and TRBJ2-2; TRBD2 matches 10 bases. Trimming at V came to 2 bases and at J to 6 bases, leaving 9 bases not matched to a gene. There are 17 residues in the CDR3. CDR3 amino acids: CASSLLSGLASPGELFF. DNA of the CDR3: TGTGCCAGCAGTTTACTTTCGGGACTAGCGAGTCCCGGGGAGCTGTTTTTT.

This clonotype was detected many times. This sequence joins TRBV4-3 and TRBJ2-3; D gene ambiguous. The CDR3 runs 15 residues. Germline values: CDR1 LGHNA, CDR2 YSLEER. V was cut by 2 bases and J by 1 base, with 10 bases left in between. The CDR3, as DNA: TGCGCCAGCAGCCAATTCAGGCAACGCACAGATACGCAGTATTTT. Protein: CASSQFRQRTDTQYF.

With regard to this clonotype: A junction end diverges from the germline sequence, so it may reflect a read error. The rearrangement links TRBV29-1 to TRBJ1-6; D is uncertain. CDR3 length: 15 residues. Germline-derived CDR1 and CDR2 are SQVTM and ANQGSEA. The CDR3 here is CSVSVDRVENSPLHF. Written as DNA, the CDR3 is TGCAGCGTTTCCGTGGATCGAGTTGAGAATTCACCCCTCCATTTT.

This rearrangement joins TRBV18 to TRBJ2-3; D not certain. The V gene's germline CDR1 is KGHSH and CDR2 LQKENI. V was cut by 3 bases and J by 2 bases, with 12 bases left in between. The CDR3 consists of 15 residues. CDR3 in amino acids: CASSPGWATTDTQYF. The CDR3, as DNA: TGTGCCAGCTCACCGGGGTGGGCAACCACAGATACGCAGTATTTT.

The chain combines TRBV7-9 with TRBJ1-4, with a weak D call TRBD1 (5 bases). V dropped 0 bases and J dropped 7 bases, with 15 bases sitting between them. Germline V gene data show CDR1 as SEHNR and CDR2 as FQNEAQ (reference sequence). This CDR3 has 16 residues. Written as DNA, the CDR3 is TGTGCCAGCAGCTTAGCGCTAGGAGGGGTGGCTGAAAAACTGTTTTTT. Amino acid sequence: CASSLALGGVAEKLFF. Full variable domain (remainder filled in from reference TRBV7-9 and TRBJ1-4): DTGVSQNPRHKITKRGQNVTFRCDPISEHNRLYWYRQTLGQGPEFLTYFQNEAQLEKSRLLSDRFSAERPKGSFSTLEIQRTEQGDSAMYLCASSLALGGVAEKLFFGSGTQLSVL.

This clonotype was observed at least ten times. The chain recombines TRBV29-1 with TRBJ2-5; TRBD1 aligns across 7 bases. This CDR3 is built from 15 residues. Unmatched junction bases numbered 10, after V lost 4 bases and J lost 2 bases. The V gene's germline CDR1 is SQVTM and CDR2 ANQGSEA. This CDR3 is CSVAKPGTAQETQYF. The CDR3 nucleotides read TGCAGCGTTGCCAAGCCCGGGACAGCGCAAGAGACCCAGTACTTC.

This clonotype was recorded at least ten times. The CDR3 bases are TGCGCCAGCAGCCTCCGGGACAGGGGGATCCTAAGGGAAAACATTCAGTACTTC. As protein: CASSLRDRGILRENIQYF. This chain links TRBV4-1 with TRBJ2-4; 11 bases line up with TRBD1. Germline lookup yields CDR1 MGHRA and CDR2 YSYEKL. This CDR3 is 18 amino acids long. Unmatched junction bases numbered 13, after V lost 4 bases and J lost 5 bases.

The V call is TRBV6-5, the J call TRBJ2-7; D unclear. Germline lookup yields CDR1 MNHEY and CDR2 SVGAGI. Trimming shortened V by 3 bases and J by 1 base, and 10 bases separated the two germline ends. The CDR3 runs to 14 residues. CDR3 sequence reads: CASSYRVLSYEQYF. CDR3 DNA: TGTGCCAGCAGTTATCGGGTGTTATCCTACGAGCAGTACTTC.

This clonotype was seen more than once but under ten times. This sequence joins TRBV4-3 and TRBJ1-2; TRBD1 might be the D (6 bases). The CDR3 is 13 amino acids. Germline V lookup: CDR1 LGHNA, CDR2 YSLEER. V lost 4 bases and J lost 7, with 13 bases in between. CDR3 DNA sequence: TGCGCCAGCAGCCCAAAACAGGGAAGTGGCTACACCTTC. Amino acid sequence: CASSPKQGSGYTF.

This clonotype has just one count. The genes are TRBV4-2 and TRBJ2-4; 9 positions agree with TRBD2. This CDR3 is 20 amino acids long. The V and J ends lost 1 base and 0 bases, in that order; junction bases with no gene match: 13. Germline V gives CDR1 LGHNA, CDR2 YNFKEQ. DNA for the CDR3: TGTGCCAGCAGCCAAGCGGCTAGCGGGACCCACGTGGTAGCCAAAAACATTCAGTACTTC. Protein sequence: CASSQAASGTHVVAKNIQYF.

The chain has TRBV7-8 and TRBJ2-7, with TRBD1 as a possible D gene (5 bases). V dropped 3 bases and J dropped 3 bases, with 9 bases sitting between them. The CDR3 is made up of 13 amino acids. Germline CDR1 reads SGHVS; CDR2 reads FQNEAQ. In DNA, the CDR3 is TGTGCCAGCAGCTTCGCTCAGGGCTACGAGCAGTACTTC. Translated, it gives CASSFAQGYEQYF.

A few counts support this clonotype. The rearrangement joins TRBV20-1 to TRBJ2-3; the D is unclear. V gave up 7 bases and J gave up 4 bases, with 12 bases separating them. Germline CDR1 is DFQATT and CDR2 is SNEGSKA (reference sequence). This CDR3 spans 12 amino acids. The CDR3 loop is CSVGGEADTQYF. DNA of the CDR3: TGCAGTGTCGGCGGAGAGGCAGATACGCAGTATTTT.

This chain links TRBV10-3 with TRBJ2-7, with 9 bases aligning to TRBD1. The CDR3 sequence is 15 residues long. The germline V gene encodes CDR1 ENHRY and CDR2 SYGVKD. V dropped 3 bases and J dropped 2; count of bases not matched to a gene: 5. The CDR3 here is CAISEGTGTPYEQYF. The CDR3 DNA is TGTGCCATCAGTGAAGGGACAGGGACCCCCTACGAGCAGTACTTC.

The chain recombines TRBV20-1 with TRBJ2-2, with TRBD1 matching 7 bases. The germline V gene encodes CDR1 DFQATT and CDR2 SNEGSKA (reference sequence). The V and J ends lost 8 bases and 8 bases, in that order; junction bases with no gene match: 11. The CDR3 runs to 13 residues. The CDR3 sequence is CSTSDRPGGELFF. CDR3 sequence (DNA): TGCAGTACCTCGGACAGGCCTGGGGGGGAGCTGTTTTTT.

This clonotype occurred many times. The DNA is omitted, as the CDR3 cannot be located on it reliably, and the CDR3 follows TCRdb's listing. The chain employs TRBV23-1 and TRBJ2-2. TRBV23-1 is recorded as an ORF, its role being uncertain. From its first to its last residue, the CDR3 has 12 amino acids. CDR3 protein: CASTSPPGSCFF.

The sample holds many counts of this clonotype. The genes are TRBV20-1 and TRBJ1-2; D not certain. V lost 6 bases to trimming and J lost 5 bases, with 10 bases between them. Germline CDR1 DFQATT, CDR2 SNEGSKA (reference sequence). There are 11 residues in the CDR3. DNA of the CDR3: TGCAGTGCCCCTGGGGAGTATGGCTACACCTTC. Protein sequence: CSAPGEYGYTF.

This clonotype was recorded a few times. The chain employs TRBV7-9 and TRBJ2-1; D gene ambiguous. Per germline, CDR1 SEHNR and CDR2 FQNEAQ (reference sequence). CDR3 size: 12 residues. Trimming took off 4 bases at V and 8 bases at J, with 9 bases between the two ends. The CDR3, as DNA: TGTGCCAGCAGCTATTACCTGGATGAGCAGTTCTTC. Amino acids: CASSYYLDEQFF.

This clonotype was seen a few times. The rearrangement uses TRBV6-5 and TRBJ2-1; a weak D match, TRBD2 (5 bases). Per the germline V gene, CDR1 is MNHEY and CDR2 is SVGAGI. The CDR3 sequence is 16 residues long. Between the trimmed V and J ends, which lost 2 bases and 6 bases, there was a span of 17 bases. CDR3 DNA sequence: TGTGCCAGCAGTTACGGGCTCCCCACCCGGGGCAATGAGCAGTTCTTC. Translation gives CASSYGLPTRGNEQFF.